This entry describes one TCR beta chain. The V end lost 3 bases, the J end lost 8 bases, and 13 bases lay between the germline ends. Germline V gene data show CDR1 as SEHNR and CDR2 as FQNEAQ (reference sequence). This CDR3 has 13 amino acids. These data are taken from a study of blood T cell repertoires in COVID-19. Study-level information: The United States, Italy and Spain provided the acute and convalescent COVID-19 samples. Nucleic acid was either cDNA or gDNA, and it came from T cells, B-cell-depleted T cells, or PBMCs.

Generated by immunoSEQ multiplex PCR, the TCRdb table keeps only in-frame clones and is missing some. The sample holds 100,000 to 150,000 clones; 70% to 90% are singletons and the top ten take about 1.2%. The sample consisted of peripheral blood. The chain joins TRBV7-9 to TRBJ1-2, with D unresolved. This sequence originates from a woman of 80 years or more with acute or convalescent COVID-19. The CDR3 DNA sequence: TGTGCCAGCAGCTTTGAGGGTAACGGGGGCTACACCTTC. Protein product: CASSFEGNGGYTF.